The next 24 T cell receptor beta chains were all read from a single sample in a study of blood T cell repertoires in COVID-19. Produced via immunoSEQ multiplex PCR; TCRdb's table is partial and in-frame only. The sample includes approximately 240,000 clones, 65% to 85% of them seen just once. Sequenced sample: peripheral blood. The origin of the receptors is an older woman with acute or convalescent COVID-19.

This chain uses TRBV19 with TRBJ1-6; no clear D gene. CDR3 size: 16 residues. Germline lookup yields CDR1 LNHDA and CDR2 SQIVND (reference sequence). The CDR3 spells CASIPGGGKRSSPLHF. The CDR3 nucleotides are TGTGCTAGCATTCCCGGTGGAGGTAAGAGGAGTTCACCCCTCCACTTT. The full variable domain, with the rest looked up from reference TRBV19 and TRBJ1-6, is DGGITQSPKYLFRKEGQNVTLSCEQNLNHDAMYWYRQDPGQGLRLIYYSQIVNDFQKGDIAEGYSVSREKKESFPLTVTSAQKNPTAFYLCASIPGGGKRSSPLHFGNGTRLTVT.

A single count supports this clone. V usage is TRBV6-1 and J usage is TRBJ1-1; D ambiguous. Trimming left V 3 bases short and J 7 bases short, with 6 bases between. The germline gives CDR1 MNHNS, CDR2 SASEGT. CDR3 size: 11 residues. The CDR3 spells CASSDYNEAFF. The CDR3 DNA reads as TGTGCCAGCAGTGATTATAATGAAGCTTTCTTT.

This chain joins TRBV7-9 and TRBJ2-3, with a tentative D call TRBD2 (6 bases). The CDR3 is 18 amino acids. Germline assignment: CDR1 SEHNR and CDR2 FQNEAQ (reference sequence). Deletions cut 5 bases from V and 0 bases from J, with 21 bases between. The CDR3 DNA is TGTGCCAGCAGCCCGGGACCCGGACTGGGACTGAGCACAGATACGCAGTATTTT. Translated, it gives CASSPGPGLGLSTDTQYF.

The chain joins TRBV2 to TRBJ1-2; 9 nucleotides agree with TRBD1. The CDR3 loop spans 16 amino acids. V shed 3 bases, J shed 7 bases, and the junction held 12 bases outside the gene matches. From germline, CDR1 is SNHLY and CDR2 FYNNEI. The DNA for the CDR3 is TGTGCCAGCAGTGAGAAGCTACAGGGGGCATACTTTGGCTACACCTTC. It codes for CASSEKLQGAYFGYTF.

V usage is TRBV28 and J usage is TRBJ2-1; 11 bases agree with TRBD2. CDR3 size: 15 residues. After removal of 5 bases from V and 7 bases from J, the junction contained 7 bases not matched to a gene. CDR1 and CDR2 from the germline V gene are MDHEN and SYDVKM. The CDR3 nucleotides read TGTGCCAGCAGTGGTATTAGCGGGGGGGAAAATGAGCAGTTCTTC. Its protein product is CASSGISGGENEQFF.

This sequence joins TRBV21-1 and TRBJ2-1; the table assigns TRBD1, which was not confirmed against the DNA. TRBV21-1 is assigned pseudogene status. This CDR3 region has 12 residues. This CDR3 is CASKITGNEQFF. CDR3 coding DNA: TGTGCCAGTAAAATAACAGGGAATGAGCAGTTCTTC.

The CDR3 region is CASRDTGVWETQYF. CDR3 bases: TGTGCCAGTAGGGACACGGGAGTTTGGGAGACCCAGTACTTC. V is TRBV19 and J is TRBJ2-5; TRBD2 is a possible D gene (6 bases). CDR1 and CDR2 from the germline V gene are LNHDA and SQIVND (reference sequence). This CDR3 has 14 residues. V lost 6 bases and J lost 5, with 16 bases in between.

The chain couples TRBV7-2 to TRBJ1-2, with 11 nucleotides matching TRBD1. V shed 1 base, J shed 7 bases, and the junction held 5 bases outside the gene matches. The CDR3 consists of 15 residues. CDR1 and CDR2 (germline): SGHTA, FQGNSA. CDR3 in amino acids: CASSLEWTGGGGYTF. CDR3 coding DNA: TGTGCCAGCAGCTTAGAGTGGACAGGGGGCGGTGGCTACACCTTC.

Note on this clone: A much larger clone is a single base away; this may be a read error. V and J are TRBV11-2 and TRBJ1-1; TRBD1 might be the D (5 bases). From germline, CDR1 is SGHAT and CDR2 FQNNGV. The CDR3 has 13 amino acids. Trimming removed 0 bases at V and 3 bases at J, with 5 bases between. CDR3 sequence reads: CASSLDRDTEAFF. CDR3 DNA sequence: TGTGCCAGCAGCTTAGACAGGGACACTGAAGCTTTCTTT. Drawing the rest from reference TRBV11-2 and TRBJ1-1, the complete variable domain is EAGVAQSPRYKIIEKRQSVAFWCNPISGHATLYWYQQILGQGPKLLIQFQNNGVVDDSQLPKDRFSAERLKGVDSTLKIQPAKLEDSAVYLCASSLDRDTEAFFGQGTRLTVV.

This chain uses TRBV5-5 with TRBJ2-7, with TRBD1 matching over 8 bases. V gave up 2 bases and J gave up 2 bases; unmatched junction bases: 3. The CDR3 sequence is 14 residues long. Germline V gene lookup returns CDR1 SGHKS and CDR2 YYEKEE (reference sequence). This chain's CDR3 is CASSLLQGAYEQYF. The CDR3 DNA sequence: TGTGCCAGCAGCTTACTACAGGGGGCCTACGAGCAGTACTTC.

The chain couples TRBV7-2 to TRBJ1-1; no definite D call. Germline CDR1 and CDR2: SGHTA and FQGNSA. Trimming stripped 5 bases from V and 0 bases from J, with 10 bases between. The CDR3 extends over 14 amino acids. The CDR3 is CASSPGRMNTEAFF. CDR3 nucleotides: TGTGCCAGCAGCCCGGGGAGGATGAACACTGAAGCTTTCTTT.

This clone was picked up one time. This chain links TRBV11-2 with TRBJ1-4, with D perhaps TRBD1 (5 bases). Per germline, CDR1 SGHAT and CDR2 FQNNGV. There are 15 residues in the CDR3. The ends were cut back, 1 base at V and 10 bases at J, with 16 bases in the middle. CDR3 in amino acids: CASSLGGGVGGKLFF. In DNA form, the CDR3 reads TGTGCCAGCAGCTTAGGAGGAGGTGTGGGGGGAAAACTGTTTTTT.

The rearrangement uses TRBV30 and TRBJ1-2, with D possibly being TRBD1 (5 bases). Trimming took off 2 bases at V and 1 base at J, with 8 bases between the two ends. Germline-derived CDR1 and CDR2 are GTSNPN and SVGIG (reference sequence). The CDR3 loop spans 13 amino acids. The DNA of the CDR3 is TGTGCCTGGAGTTCGGGGGTTAACTATGGCTACACCTTC. Protein product: CAWSSGVNYGYTF.

J is TRBJ2-1 and V is TRBV19; 11 bases are shared with TRBD2. The CDR3 sequence is 18 residues long. Per germline, CDR1 LNHDA and CDR2 SQIVND (reference sequence). V trimming: 1 base; J trimming: 8 bases; junction bases outside the gene matches: 13. CDR3 sequence reads: CASSIAGTSGRRRDEQFF. The CDR3 region has the DNA TGTGCCAGTAGTATAGCTGGGACTAGCGGACGAAGAAGGGATGAGCAGTTCTTC.

This clone has more than one count but fewer than ten. The chain is built from TRBV9 and TRBJ2-7; the match to TRBD1 covers 10 bases. With V trimmed by 0 bases and J by 9 bases, 6 bases remained unmatched. CDR3 size: 14 residues. Germline loops: CDR1 SGDLS, CDR2 YYNGEE. The CDR3 DNA reads TGTGCCAGCAGCGTAGGACAGGGGGCAGGTGGGCAGTACTTC. Protein product: CASSVGQGAGGQYF. Drawing the rest from reference TRBV9 and TRBJ2-7, the complete variable domain is DSGVTQTPKHLITATGQRVTLRCSPRSGDLSVYWYQQSLDQGLQFLIQYYNGEERAKGNILERFSAQQFPDLHSELNLSSLELGDSALYFCASSVGQGAGGQYFGPGTRLTVT.

The table lists this clone with a count of one. The V call is TRBV9, the J call TRBJ2-1; D might be TRBD2 (6 bases). V was pared by 2 bases and J by 5 bases, with 14 bases between. CDR1 SGDLS and CDR2 YYNGEE come from the germline V gene. The CDR3 consists of 15 residues. CDR3 bases: TGTGCCAGCAGCGTTTGGGGGGAGCCTAACAATGAGCAGTTCTTC. Translation gives CASSVWGEPNNEQFF.

The chain recombines TRBV5-6 with TRBJ1-2; D perhaps matches TRBD1 (5 bases). Germline V CDR1 and CDR2: SGHDT, YYEEEE. This CDR3 has 17 amino acids. V was clipped by 4 bases and J by 8 bases, with 27 bases between them. The CDR3 protein is CASSPEFSVQGTFGYTF. In nucleotides, the CDR3 is TGTGCCAGCAGCCCTGAGTTTTCGGTCCAGGGAACGTTCGGCTACACCTTC.

The genes are TRBV15 and TRBJ1-1, with D uncertain. V shed 5 bases and J shed 8 bases, with 15 bases lying between them. This CDR3 is 13 amino acids long. Germline CDR1 and CDR2: LNHNV and YYDKDF (reference sequence). The CDR3 is CATSPSGRGEAFF. The CDR3 DNA sequence: TGTGCCACCAGCCCCTCGGGGAGAGGGGAAGCTTTCTTT.

This chain's CDR3 is CASSATSGGALAKNIQYF. The CDR3 DNA is TGTGCCAGCAGCGCGACTAGCGGGGGGGCTCTAGCCAAAAACATTCAGTACTTC. The chain joins TRBV5-4 to TRBJ2-4; 14 positions match TRBD2. J was trimmed by 0 bases and V by 4 bases; bases with no gene match: 6. The length of the CDR3 is 18 residues. Germline lookup yields CDR1 SGHNT and CDR2 YYREEE (reference sequence).

This clone was found a few times. The chain couples TRBV11-2 to TRBJ1-3; no clear D. V lost 4 bases and J lost 0, with 4 bases in between. Germline V lookup: CDR1 SGHAT, CDR2 FQNNGV. This CDR3 region has 13 residues. Written as DNA, the CDR3 is TGTGCCAGCAGCTCCCACTCTGGAAACACCATATATTTT. As protein: CASSSHSGNTIYF. The full variable domain, its missing parts supplied by reference TRBV11-2 and TRBJ1-3, is EAGVAQSPRYKIIEKRQSVAFWCNPISGHATLYWYQQILGQGPKLLIQFQNNGVVDDSQLPKDRFSAERLKGVDSTLKIQPAKLEDSAVYLCASSSHSGNTIYFGEGSWLTVV.

This clone occurred a few times. The genes are TRBV5-4 and TRBJ1-2; no firm D call. V gave up 3 bases and J gave up 5 bases, with 14 bases separating them. The germline V gene encodes CDR1 SGHNT and CDR2 YYREEE (reference sequence). The CDR3 is made up of 14 amino acids. DNA for the CDR3: TGTGCCAGCAGCTACCGTGGACTCATTTATGGCTACACCTTC. Protein product: CASSYRGLIYGYTF. Full variable domain (remainder filled in from reference TRBV5-4 and TRBJ1-2): ETGVTQSPTHLIKTRGQQVTLRCSSQSGHNTVSWYQQALGQGPQFIFQYYREEENGRGNFPPRFSGLQFPNYSSELNVNALELDDSALYLCASSYRGLIYGYTFGSGTRLTVV.

The V and J genes are TRBV6-1 and TRBJ2-3, with 12 bases identical to TRBD2. Per the germline V gene, CDR1 is MNHNS and CDR2 is SASEGT. After removal of 1 base from V and 9 bases from J, the junction contained 8 bases not matched to a gene. This CDR3 spans 16 amino acids. CDR3 bases: TGTGCCAGCAGTGAAGGAGGGCTAGCGGGGGGGCAAACGCAGTATTTT. It is translated as CASSEGGLAGGQTQYF.

The chain links TRBV4-3 to TRBJ2-2, with D unresolved. From germline, CDR1 is LGHNA and CDR2 YSLEER. The CDR3 loop spans 17 amino acids. With 0 bases removed from V and 0 bases from J, the gap between germline ends came to 11 bases. The CDR3 protein is CASSQERLDANTGELFF. CDR3 bases: TGCGCCAGCAGCCAAGAGCGCCTAGACGCGAACACCGGGGAGCTGTTTTTT.

V and J are TRBV10-3 and TRBJ2-3; TRBD2 aligns across 9 bases. CDR1 is ENHRY and CDR2 is SYGVKD in the germline V gene. Unmatched junction bases numbered 13, after V lost 10 bases and J lost 2 bases. The CDR3 length is 16 residues. CDR3 in amino acids: CATRVSAGGDTDTQYF. For the CDR3, the DNA is TGTGCCACCCGGGTATCAGCGGGGGGAGACACAGATACGCAGTATTTT.